This TCR beta chain was recorded in a study of Ad26.COV2.S vaccination and SARS-CoV-2 variants. Looking at the study overall: The donor participated in the COV1001 trial, in its Ad26.COV2.S arm. Administration of Ad26.COV2.S was intramuscular, either once or twice 56 days apart.

The V gene lost 0 bases and the J gene lost 12 bases, with 15 bases spanning the gap. The CDR3 has 15 residues. Germline CDR1 SGHAT, CDR2 FQNNGV. Here immunoSEQ multiplex PCR was the method, and the copy in TCRdb shows in-frame clones only, minus some. The repertoire holds some 320,000 clones, with around 84% as singletons. Broader study findings: The analyses of TCR breadth and depth may have understated the size of total T cell responses.

The treatment was: around 19 received Ad26.COV2.S at low or high dose, single or two shots; several received placebo; per-sample allocation not given. Samples were taken on day 63 after the first vaccine or placebo injection. Immunization relied on an Ad26 vector, which expressed Wuhan-strain SARS-CoV-2 spike. This clone has more than one count but fewer than ten. Its antigen is not known. J is TRBJ1-6 and V is TRBV11-2; no clear D. This clonotype was obtained from a person between 18 and 60 years old who received the Ad26.COV2.S COVID-19 vaccine or a placebo. The specimen comprised peripheral blood, sampled in a trial of Ad26.COV2.S vaccine versus placebo. The CDR3 sequence is CASSLDRRGGGPLHF. DNA of the CDR3: TGTGCCAGCAGCTTAGATCGGCGGGGAGGAGGACCCCTCCACTTT.